The sequence of this T cell receptor beta chain was determined in a study of shared clonotypes between healthy human individuals. Data came from immunoSEQ multiplex PCR; TCRdb stores just in-frame clones and leaves some out. The data hold 950,000 to 1,100,000 clones, with 70% to 80% observed a single time. The CDR3 sequence is 15 residues long. The trim removed 0 bases at V and 5 bases at J, leaving 5 bases unmatched. The V gene's germline CDR1 is MNHEY and CDR2 SVGAGI. The specimen was memory CD4+ T cells sorted from blood. The subset here: CD45RA-negative fraction. This receptor was obtained from a man aged 18 to 29 in good health. V usage is TRBV6-5 and J usage is TRBJ2-7, with 9 nucleotides matching TRBD2. CDR3 coding DNA: TGTGCCAGCAGTTACTCGTTGGGACTAGCACACGAGCAGTACTTC. Its translation: CASSYSLGLAHEQYF.